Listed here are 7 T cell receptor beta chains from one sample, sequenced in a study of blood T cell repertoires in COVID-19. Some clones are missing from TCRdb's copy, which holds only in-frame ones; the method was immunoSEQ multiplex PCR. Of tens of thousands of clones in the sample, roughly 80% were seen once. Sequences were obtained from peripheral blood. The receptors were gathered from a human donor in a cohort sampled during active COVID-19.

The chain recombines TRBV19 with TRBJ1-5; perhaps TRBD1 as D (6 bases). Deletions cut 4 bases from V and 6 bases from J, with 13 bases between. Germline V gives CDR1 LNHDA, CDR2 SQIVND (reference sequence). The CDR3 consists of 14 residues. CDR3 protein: CASSNPGQTQPQHF. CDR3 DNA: TGTGCCAGTAGTAATCCGGGACAAACTCAGCCCCAGCATTTT.

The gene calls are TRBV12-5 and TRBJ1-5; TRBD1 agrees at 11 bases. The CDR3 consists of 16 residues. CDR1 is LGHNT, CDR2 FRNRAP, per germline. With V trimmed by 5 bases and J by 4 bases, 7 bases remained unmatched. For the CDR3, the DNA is TGTGCTAGTGGTCCGGGGACAGGGGGGCTTAATCAGCCCCAGCATTTT. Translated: CASGPGTGGLNQPQHF.

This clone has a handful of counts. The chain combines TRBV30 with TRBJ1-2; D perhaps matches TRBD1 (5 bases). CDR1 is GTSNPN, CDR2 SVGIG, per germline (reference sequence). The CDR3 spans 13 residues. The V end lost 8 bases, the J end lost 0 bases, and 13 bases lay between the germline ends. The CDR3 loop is CALTGAANYGYTF. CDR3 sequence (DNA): TGTGCCCTAACAGGAGCCGCTAACTATGGCTACACCTTC.

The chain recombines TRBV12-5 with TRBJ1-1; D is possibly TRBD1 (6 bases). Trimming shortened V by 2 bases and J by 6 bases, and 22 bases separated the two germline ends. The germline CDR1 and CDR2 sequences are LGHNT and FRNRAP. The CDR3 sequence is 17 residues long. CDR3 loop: CASGLKSDRIRSAEAFF. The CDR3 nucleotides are TGTGCTAGTGGTTTGAAGTCGGACAGAATAAGGTCCGCTGAAGCTTTCTTT.

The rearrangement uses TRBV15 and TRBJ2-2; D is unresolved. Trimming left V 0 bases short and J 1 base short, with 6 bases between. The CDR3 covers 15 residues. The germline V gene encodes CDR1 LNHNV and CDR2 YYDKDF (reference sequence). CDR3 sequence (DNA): TGTGCCACCAGCAGAGATAAACAGAACACCGGGGAGCTGTTTTTT. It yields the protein CATSRDKQNTGELFF.

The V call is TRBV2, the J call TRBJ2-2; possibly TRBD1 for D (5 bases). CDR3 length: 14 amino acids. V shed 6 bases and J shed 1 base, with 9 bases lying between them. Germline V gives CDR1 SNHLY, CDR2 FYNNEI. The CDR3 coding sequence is TGTGCCAGCAGGGGGCTTCTGAACACCGGGGAGCTGTTTTTT. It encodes CASRGLLNTGELFF.

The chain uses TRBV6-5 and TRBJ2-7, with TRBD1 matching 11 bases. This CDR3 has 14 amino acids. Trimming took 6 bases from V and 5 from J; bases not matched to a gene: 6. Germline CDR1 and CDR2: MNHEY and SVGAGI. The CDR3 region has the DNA TGTGCCAGCAGGTGGACAGGGGGCATCAACGAGCAGTACTTC. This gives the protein CASRWTGGINEQYF.